Shown below are 10 T cell receptor beta chains from a single sample sequenced in a study of OX40 agonist ivuxolimab in advanced cancers. Library preparation used the immunoSEQ multiplex PCR assay. Not all clones reach the TCRdb copy of this immuneACCESS table, which keeps in-frame sequences only. Checked studies attribute under half of the gap to unresolved V genes and leave the rest unexplained. This sample has about 16,000 clones in its table, and around four fifths of those were observed once. The top ten hold around 72% of the sample. Specimen: CD4+ or CD8+ T cells sorted from blood, collected in a trial of the OX40 agonist ivuxolimab. Receptor source: an adult with an advanced solid tumor such as melanoma, head and neck, liver or kidney cancer.

The rearrangement joins TRBV27 to TRBJ2-2, with 14 bases aligning to TRBD2. The V and J ends lost 4 bases and 4 bases, in that order; junction bases with no gene match: 8. Germline V gene lookup returns CDR1 MNHEY and CDR2 SMNVEV (reference sequence). CDR3 length equals 18 residues. This CDR3 reads CASSSTSGRALTTGELFF. The CDR3 DNA reads as TGTGCCAGCAGTTCGACTAGCGGGAGGGCCCTCACCACCGGGGAGCTGTTTTTT.

The chain employs TRBV29-1 and TRBJ2-1, with 9 bases lining up with TRBD1. J was trimmed by 8 bases and V by 1 base; bases with no gene match: 6. Germline V gene lookup returns CDR1 SQVTM and CDR2 ANQGSEA. The CDR3 is made up of 14 amino acids. The CDR3 region has the DNA TGCAGCGTTGAAGTAGAGGACAGGGGATATGAGCAGTTCTTC. Translating gives CSVEVEDRGYEQFF.

The chain recombines TRBV11-2 with TRBJ1-1; D remains unclear. Deletions cut 5 bases from V and 0 bases from J, with 13 bases between. The CDR3 is 15 residues long. Looked up from germline, CDR1 is SGHAT and CDR2 is FQNNGV. The CDR3 nucleotides read TGTGCCAGCAGCCCAGAGGTTTTGATGAACACTGAAGCTTTCTTT. Translation: CASSPEVLMNTEAFF.

The rearrangement joins TRBV30 to TRBJ2-2; 7 bases fit TRBD2. The CDR3 is made up of 15 amino acids. V lost 2 bases and J lost 2; bases outside the gene matches: 5. Germline lookup yields CDR1 GTSNPN and CDR2 SVGIG (reference sequence). The CDR3 spells CAWSPLAANTGELFF. In DNA form, the CDR3 reads TGTGCCTGGAGTCCCCTAGCGGCTAACACCGGGGAGCTGTTTTTT. Drawing the rest from reference TRBV30 and TRBJ2-2, the complete variable domain is SQTIHQWPATLVQPVGSPLSLECTVEGTSNPNLYWYRQAAGRGLQLLFYSVGIGQISSEVPQNLSASRPQDRQFILSSKKLLLSDSGFYLCAWSPLAANTGELFFGEGSRLTVL.

The chain has TRBV27 and TRBJ2-7; D might be TRBD1 or TRBD2, each matching 6 bases. Deletions cut 7 bases from V and 2 bases from J, with 21 bases between. Germline V gives CDR1 MNHEY, CDR2 SMNVEV (reference sequence). The CDR3 loop spans 16 amino acids. In nucleotides, the CDR3 is TGTGCCAGCACCCCTGGAGGGGGTCTGGGGACCTACGAGCAGTACTTC. Its protein product is CASTPGGGLGTYEQYF.

In the case of this clone: This specimen includes other DNA sequences encoding the same CDR3. This chain's CDR3 is CSALAGYYNEQFF. The CDR3 DNA follows: TGCAGCGCACTAGCGGGGTACTACAATGAGCAGTTCTTC. The V and J genes are TRBV29-1 and TRBJ2-1; 10 nucleotides agree with TRBD2. The CDR3 covers 13 residues. The trim removed 7 bases at V and 3 bases at J, leaving 3 bases unmatched. The germline CDR1 and CDR2 sequences are SQVTM and ANQGSEA.

This clone was observed a handful of times. The chain links TRBV6-5 to TRBJ1-5, with 7 nucleotides matching TRBD1. The CDR3 extends over 13 amino acids. J gave up 7 bases and V 6 bases, and 6 bases lay outside the gene matches. The germline gives CDR1 MNHEY, CDR2 SVGAGI. The CDR3 nucleotides read TGTGCCAGCAGAAATCAGGGGGACCAGCCCCAGCATTTT. Translating it yields CASRNQGDQPQHF.

This clone has a handful of counts. The rearrangement joins TRBV4-3 to TRBJ2-2; 7 positions agree with TRBD1. CDR1 and CDR2 from the germline V gene are LGHNA and YSLEER. The CDR3 runs 15 residues. V gave up 3 bases and J gave up 6 bases; unmatched junction bases: 7. CDR3 residues: CASSHHSTGPGELFF. The CDR3 bases are TGCGCCAGCAGCCATCACTCGACAGGGCCCGGGGAGCTGTTTTTT.

This chain joins TRBV29-1 and TRBJ1-2; D gene unclear. Germline CDR1 reads SQVTM; CDR2 reads ANQGSEA. The CDR3 has 8 residues. Trimming took 6 bases from V and 13 from J, leaving 9 bases between them. CDR3 sequence (DNA): TGCAGCGTGGATGGACTCACCTTC. Translated, it gives CSVDGLTF.

The rearrangement uses TRBV2 and TRBJ2-5; 7 nucleotides align to TRBD2. Trimming took 9 bases from V and 5 from J; bases not matched to a gene: 6. The CDR3 runs to 12 residues. CDR1 SNHLY and CDR2 FYNNEI come from the germline V gene. The CDR3 here is CARGGIRETQYF. In DNA, the CDR3 is TGTGCCAGGGGGGGGATCAGGGAGACCCAGTACTTC.